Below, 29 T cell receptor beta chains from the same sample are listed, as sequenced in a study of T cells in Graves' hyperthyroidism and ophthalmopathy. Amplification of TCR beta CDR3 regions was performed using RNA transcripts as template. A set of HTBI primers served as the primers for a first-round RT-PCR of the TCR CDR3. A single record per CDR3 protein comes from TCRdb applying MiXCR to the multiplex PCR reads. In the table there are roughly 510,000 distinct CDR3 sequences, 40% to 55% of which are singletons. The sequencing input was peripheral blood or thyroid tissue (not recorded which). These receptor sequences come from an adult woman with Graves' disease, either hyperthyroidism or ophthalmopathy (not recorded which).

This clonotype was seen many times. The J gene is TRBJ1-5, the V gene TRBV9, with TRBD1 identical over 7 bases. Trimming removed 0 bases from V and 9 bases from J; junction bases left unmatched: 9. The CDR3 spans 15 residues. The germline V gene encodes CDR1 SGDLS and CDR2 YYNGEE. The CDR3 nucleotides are TGTGCCAGCAGCGTAGGACAGGGTGGTACGGGGCCCCAGCATTTT. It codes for CASSVGQGGTGPQHF.

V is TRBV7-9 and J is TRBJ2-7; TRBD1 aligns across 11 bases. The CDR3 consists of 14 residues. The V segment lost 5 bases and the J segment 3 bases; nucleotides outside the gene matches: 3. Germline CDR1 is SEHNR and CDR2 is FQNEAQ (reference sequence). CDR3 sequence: CASSGTGGLYEQYF. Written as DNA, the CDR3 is TGTGCCAGCAGCGGGACAGGGGGACTCTACGAGCAGTACTTC.

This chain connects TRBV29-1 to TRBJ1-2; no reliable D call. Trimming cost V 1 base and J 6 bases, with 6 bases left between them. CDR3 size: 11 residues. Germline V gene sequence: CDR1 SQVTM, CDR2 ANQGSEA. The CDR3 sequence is CSVEGVDGYTF. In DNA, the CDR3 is TGCAGCGTTGAAGGGGTGGATGGCTACACCTTC.

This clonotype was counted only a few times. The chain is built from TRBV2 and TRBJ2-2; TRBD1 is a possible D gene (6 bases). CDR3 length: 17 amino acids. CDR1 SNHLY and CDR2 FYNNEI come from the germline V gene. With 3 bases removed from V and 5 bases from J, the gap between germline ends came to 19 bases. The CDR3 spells CASSDPTGKGNTGELFF. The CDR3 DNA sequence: TGTGCCAGCAGTGATCCAACAGGGAAGGGTAATACCGGGGAGCTGTTTTTT.

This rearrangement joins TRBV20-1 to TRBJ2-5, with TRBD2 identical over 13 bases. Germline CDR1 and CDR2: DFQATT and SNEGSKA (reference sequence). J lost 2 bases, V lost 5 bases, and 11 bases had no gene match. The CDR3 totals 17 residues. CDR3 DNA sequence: TGCAGTGCTGGGGCCGGGACTAGCGGGGCAGGTCAAGAGACCCAGTACTTC. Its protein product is CSAGAGTSGAGQETQYF.

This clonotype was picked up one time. CDR3 in DNA: TGTGCCGTCACTTCGCCGACAGGGCCTGTTCTCCTCCACTTT. This translates into CAVTSPTGPVLLHF. This chain links TRBV10-3 with TRBJ1-6, with 7 bases matching TRBD1. The CDR3 length is 14 residues. Germline trimming cut 11 bases from V and 15 bases from J; bases unmatched to any gene: 19. Germline values: CDR1 ENHRY, CDR2 SYGVKD.

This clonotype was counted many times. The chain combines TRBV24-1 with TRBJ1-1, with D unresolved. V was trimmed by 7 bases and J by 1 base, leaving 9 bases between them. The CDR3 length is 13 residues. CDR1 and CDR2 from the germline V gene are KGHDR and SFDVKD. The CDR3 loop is CATRKASNTEAFF. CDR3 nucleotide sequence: TGTGCCACCAGAAAGGCCTCGAACACTGAAGCTTTCTTT.

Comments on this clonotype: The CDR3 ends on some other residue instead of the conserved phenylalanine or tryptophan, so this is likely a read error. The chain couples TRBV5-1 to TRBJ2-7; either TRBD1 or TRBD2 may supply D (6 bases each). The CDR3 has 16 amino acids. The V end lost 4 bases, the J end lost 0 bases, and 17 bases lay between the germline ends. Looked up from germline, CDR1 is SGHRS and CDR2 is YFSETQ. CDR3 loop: CASSDEGGLHSYEQYL. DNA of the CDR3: TGCGCCAGCAGCGATGAAGGGGGGCTCCACTCCTACGAGCAGTACCTC.

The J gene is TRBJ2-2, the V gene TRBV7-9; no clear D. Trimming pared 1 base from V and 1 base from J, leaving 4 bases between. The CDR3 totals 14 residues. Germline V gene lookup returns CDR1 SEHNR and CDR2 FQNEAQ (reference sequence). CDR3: CASSLVQNTGELFF. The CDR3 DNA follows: TGTGCCAGCAGCTTAGTACAGAACACCGGGGAGCTGTTTTTT.

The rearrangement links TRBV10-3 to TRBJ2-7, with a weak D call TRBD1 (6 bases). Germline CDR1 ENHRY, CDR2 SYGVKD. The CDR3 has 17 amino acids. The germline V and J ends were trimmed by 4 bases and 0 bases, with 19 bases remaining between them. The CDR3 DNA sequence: TGTGCCATCAGTGCGCAGGGGAGACCAACGAGCTCCTACGAGCAGTACTTC. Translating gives CAISAQGRPTSSYEQYF.

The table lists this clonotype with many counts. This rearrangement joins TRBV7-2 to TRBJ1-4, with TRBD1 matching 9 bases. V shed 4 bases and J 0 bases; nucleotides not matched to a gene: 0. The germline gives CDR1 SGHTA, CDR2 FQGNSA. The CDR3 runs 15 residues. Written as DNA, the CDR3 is TGTGCCAGCAGCTGGGACAGGGCAACTAATGAAAAACTGTTTTTT. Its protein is CASSWDRATNEKLFF.

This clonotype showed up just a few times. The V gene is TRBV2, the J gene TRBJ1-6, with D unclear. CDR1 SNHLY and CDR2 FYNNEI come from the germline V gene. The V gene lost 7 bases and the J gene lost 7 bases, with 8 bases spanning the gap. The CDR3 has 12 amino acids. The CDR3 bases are TGTGCCAGCAACCAGAGGAATTCACCCCTCCACTTT. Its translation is CASNQRNSPLHF.

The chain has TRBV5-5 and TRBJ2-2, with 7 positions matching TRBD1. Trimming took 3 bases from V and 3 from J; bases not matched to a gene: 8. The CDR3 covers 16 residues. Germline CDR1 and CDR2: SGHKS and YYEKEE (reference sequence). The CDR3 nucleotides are TGTGCCAGCAGCTATACTCCAGGGGGAGACACCGGGGAGCTGTTTTTT. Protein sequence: CASSYTPGGDTGELFF.

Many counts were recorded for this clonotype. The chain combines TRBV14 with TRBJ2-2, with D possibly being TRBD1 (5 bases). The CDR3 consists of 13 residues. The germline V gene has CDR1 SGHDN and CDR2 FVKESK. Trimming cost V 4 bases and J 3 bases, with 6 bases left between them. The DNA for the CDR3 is TGTGCCAGCAGCCGACAGTACACCGGGGAGCTGTTTTTT. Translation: CASSRQYTGELFF.

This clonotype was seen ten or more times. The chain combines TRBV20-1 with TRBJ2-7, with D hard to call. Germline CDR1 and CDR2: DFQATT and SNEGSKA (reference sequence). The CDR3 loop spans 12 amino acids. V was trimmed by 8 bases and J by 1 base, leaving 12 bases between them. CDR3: CSSLEFSYEQYF. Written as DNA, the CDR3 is TGCAGTTCCTTGGAGTTTTCCTACGAGCAGTACTTC.

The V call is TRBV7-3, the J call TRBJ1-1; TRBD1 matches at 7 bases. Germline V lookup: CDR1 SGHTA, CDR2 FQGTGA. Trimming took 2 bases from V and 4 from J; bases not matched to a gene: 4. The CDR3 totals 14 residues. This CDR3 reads CASSLGRGSTEAFF. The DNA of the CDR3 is TGTGCCAGCAGCTTAGGCAGGGGGAGCACTGAAGCTTTCTTT.

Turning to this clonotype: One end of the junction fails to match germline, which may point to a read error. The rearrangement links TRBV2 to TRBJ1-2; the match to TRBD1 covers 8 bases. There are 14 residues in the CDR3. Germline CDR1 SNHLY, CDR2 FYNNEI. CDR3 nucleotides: TGTGCCTGCAGTGCTGTGGACAGGGCGAGAGGCTACACCTTC. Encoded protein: CACSAVDRARGYTF.

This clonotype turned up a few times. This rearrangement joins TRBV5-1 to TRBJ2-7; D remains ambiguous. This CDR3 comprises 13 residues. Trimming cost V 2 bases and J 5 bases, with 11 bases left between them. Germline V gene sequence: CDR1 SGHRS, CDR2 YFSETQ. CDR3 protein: CASSFSGRNEQYF. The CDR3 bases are TGCGCCAGCAGCTTCAGTGGGCGTAACGAGCAGTACTTC.

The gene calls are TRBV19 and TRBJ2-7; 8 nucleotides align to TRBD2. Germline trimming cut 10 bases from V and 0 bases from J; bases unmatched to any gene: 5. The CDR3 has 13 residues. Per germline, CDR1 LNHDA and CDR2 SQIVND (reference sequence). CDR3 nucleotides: TGTGCCACATCCGGGAGGGCCTCCTACGAGCAGTACTTC. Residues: CATSGRASYEQYF.

The CDR3 is CASSLPRGDTGELFF. The DNA of the CDR3 is TGCGCCAGCAGCTTGCCCCGGGGAGACACCGGGGAGCTGTTTTTT. The chain joins TRBV5-1 to TRBJ2-2; a weak D match, TRBD2 (5 bases). CDR3 length equals 15 residues. The V end was cut by 1 base, the J end by 3 bases, with 10 bases between. Per the germline V gene, CDR1 is SGHRS and CDR2 is YFSETQ.

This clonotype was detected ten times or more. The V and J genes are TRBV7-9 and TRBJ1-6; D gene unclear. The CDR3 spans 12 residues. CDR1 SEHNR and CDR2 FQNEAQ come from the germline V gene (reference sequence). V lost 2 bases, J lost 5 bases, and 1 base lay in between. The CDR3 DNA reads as TGTGCCAGCAGCTTAAATAATTCACCCCTCCACTTT. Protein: CASSLNNSPLHF.

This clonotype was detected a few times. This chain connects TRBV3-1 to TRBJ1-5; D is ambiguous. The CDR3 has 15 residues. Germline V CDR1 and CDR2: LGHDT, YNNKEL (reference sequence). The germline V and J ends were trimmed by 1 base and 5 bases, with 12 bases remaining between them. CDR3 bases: TGTGCCAGCAGCCAAGCACAGTTGCCTCATCAGCCCCAGCATTTT. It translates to CASSQAQLPHQPQHF.

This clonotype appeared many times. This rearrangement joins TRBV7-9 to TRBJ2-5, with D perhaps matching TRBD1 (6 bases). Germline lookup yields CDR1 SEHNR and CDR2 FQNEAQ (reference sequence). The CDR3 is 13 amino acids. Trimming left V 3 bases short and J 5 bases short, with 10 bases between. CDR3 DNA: TGTGCCAGCAGCTTGGGGGCCGCCGAGACCCAGTACTTC. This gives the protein CASSLGAAETQYF.

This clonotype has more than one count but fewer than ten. The chain's CDR3 is CASSQERTGGSGNTIYF. The CDR3 DNA sequence: TGTGCCAGCAGCCAAGAAAGGACAGGGGGTTCTGGAAACACCATATATTTT. The chain links TRBV4-2 to TRBJ1-3; 10 bases agree with TRBD1. The V gene end was trimmed by 0 bases and the J gene end by 1 base; junction bases not matched to a gene: 3. The CDR3 loop spans 17 amino acids. Germline CDR1 and CDR2: LGHNA and YNFKEQ.

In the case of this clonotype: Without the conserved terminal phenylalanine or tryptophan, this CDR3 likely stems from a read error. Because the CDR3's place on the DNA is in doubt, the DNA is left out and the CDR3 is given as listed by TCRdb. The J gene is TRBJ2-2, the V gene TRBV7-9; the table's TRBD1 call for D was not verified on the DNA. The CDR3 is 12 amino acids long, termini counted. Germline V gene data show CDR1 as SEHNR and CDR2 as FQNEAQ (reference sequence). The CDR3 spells CASSLAPGQGVY.

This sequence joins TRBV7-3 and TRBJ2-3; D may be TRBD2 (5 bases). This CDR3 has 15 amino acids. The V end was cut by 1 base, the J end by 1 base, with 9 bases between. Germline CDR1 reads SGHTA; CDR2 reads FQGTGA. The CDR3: CASSLSLSGTDTQYF. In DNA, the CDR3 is TGTGCCAGCAGCTTAAGTCTTAGCGGCACAGATACGCAGTATTTT. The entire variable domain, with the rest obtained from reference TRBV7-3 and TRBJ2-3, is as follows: GAGVSQTPSNKVTEKGKYVELRCDPISGHTALYWYRQSLGQGPEFLIYFQGTGAADDSGLPNDRFFAVRPEGSVSTLKIQRTERGDSAVYLCASSLSLSGTDTQYFGPGTRLTVL.

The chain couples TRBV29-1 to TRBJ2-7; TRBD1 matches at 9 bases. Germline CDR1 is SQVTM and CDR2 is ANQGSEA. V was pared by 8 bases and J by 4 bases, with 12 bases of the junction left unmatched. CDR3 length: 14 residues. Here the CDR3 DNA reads TGCAGCTTGGACCCGGGACAGGGTAGGTACGAGCAGTACTTC. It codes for CSLDPGQGRYEQYF.

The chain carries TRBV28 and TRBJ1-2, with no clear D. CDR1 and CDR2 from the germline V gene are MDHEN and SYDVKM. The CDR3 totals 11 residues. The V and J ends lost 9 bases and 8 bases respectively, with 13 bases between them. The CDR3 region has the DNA TGTGCCAGTTATTCAGTCGGCGGCTACACCTTC. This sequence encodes CASYSVGGYTF.

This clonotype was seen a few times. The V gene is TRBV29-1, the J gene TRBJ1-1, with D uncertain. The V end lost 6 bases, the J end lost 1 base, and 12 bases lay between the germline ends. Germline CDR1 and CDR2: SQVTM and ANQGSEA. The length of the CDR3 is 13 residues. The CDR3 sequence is CSVTRWENTEAFF. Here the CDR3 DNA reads TGCAGCGTGACCCGATGGGAGAACACTGAAGCTTTCTTT.